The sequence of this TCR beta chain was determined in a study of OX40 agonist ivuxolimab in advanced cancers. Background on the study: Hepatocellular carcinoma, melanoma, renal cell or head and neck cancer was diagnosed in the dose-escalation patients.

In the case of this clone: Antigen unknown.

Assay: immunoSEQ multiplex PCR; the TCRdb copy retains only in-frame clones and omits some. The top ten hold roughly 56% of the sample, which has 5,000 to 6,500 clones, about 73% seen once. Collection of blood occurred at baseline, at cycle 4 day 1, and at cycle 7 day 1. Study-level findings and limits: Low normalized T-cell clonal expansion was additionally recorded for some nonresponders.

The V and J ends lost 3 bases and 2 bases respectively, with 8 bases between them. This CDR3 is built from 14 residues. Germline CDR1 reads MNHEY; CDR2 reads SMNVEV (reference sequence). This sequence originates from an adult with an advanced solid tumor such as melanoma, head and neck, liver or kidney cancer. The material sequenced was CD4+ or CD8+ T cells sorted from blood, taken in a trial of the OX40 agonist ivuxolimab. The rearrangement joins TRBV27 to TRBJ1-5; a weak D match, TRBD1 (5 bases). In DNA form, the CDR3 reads TGTGCCAGCAGTTTCAGGGTTGGCAATCAGCCCCAGCATTTT. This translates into CASSFRVGNQPQHF.